This T cell receptor beta chain was identified during a study of CD8 T cells in ankylosing spondylitis. Study-wide points: Reportedly, significant enrichment of disease-linked clones occurred in matched ankylosing spondylitis synovial fluid. Disease-linked clones, CD8+, were relatively rare in peripheral blood. About 8 highly homologous variants made up a TCR beta motif, and this motif appeared characteristic of ankylosing spondylitis blood. Earlier work had already found some motif variants in reactive arthritis synovial fluid and blood.

This clonotype showed up just a few times. What it binds is not known. A quantitative 5'-RACE method, one with molecular barcodes, was used to make TCR beta libraries. Via MiXCR, TCRdb re-called the 5' RACE reads, giving one row per CDR3 protein. In the table there are more than 300,000 distinct CDR3 sequences, 8% of which are singletons. V was clipped by 0 bases and J by 1 base, with 16 bases between them. Germline V gene lookup returns CDR1 LNHDA and CDR2 SQIVND (reference sequence). The CDR3 sequence is 18 residues long. The rearrangement joins TRBV19 to TRBJ2-4, with unresolved D. The sample was blood, either unsorted or a sorted T cell fraction (not recorded which). The TCR was taken from a male donor with ankylosing spondylitis. CDR3 sequence reads: CASSIDPPSRAAKNIQYF. CDR3 coding DNA: TGTGCCAGTAGTATAGACCCCCCCTCCCGCGCCGCCAAAAACATTCAGTACTTC.